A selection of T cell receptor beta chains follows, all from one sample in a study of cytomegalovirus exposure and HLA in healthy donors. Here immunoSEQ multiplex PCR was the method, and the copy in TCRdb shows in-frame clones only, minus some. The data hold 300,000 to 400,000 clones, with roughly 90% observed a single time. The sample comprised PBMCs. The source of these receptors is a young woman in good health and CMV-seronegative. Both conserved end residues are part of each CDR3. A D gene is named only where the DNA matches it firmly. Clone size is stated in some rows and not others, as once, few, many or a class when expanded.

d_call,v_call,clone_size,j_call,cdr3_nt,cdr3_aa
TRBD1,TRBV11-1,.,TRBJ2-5,TGTGCCAGCAGCGCTCTGTATGGGCAACAGGGGCGCCAAGAGACCCAGTACTTC,CASSALYGQQGRQETQYF
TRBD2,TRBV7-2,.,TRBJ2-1,TGTGCCAGCAGCTTAGCGACGGGACTAGCGGGCAATGAGCAGTTCTTC,CASSLATGLAGNEQFF
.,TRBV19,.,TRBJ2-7,TGTGCCAGTAGGAGAGGGGCAGGGGTTTCCTACGAGCAGTACTTC,CASRRGAGVSYEQYF
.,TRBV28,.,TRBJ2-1,TGTGCCAGCAGTTTGGCGGGGATTGAGCAGTTCTTC,CASSLAGIEQFF
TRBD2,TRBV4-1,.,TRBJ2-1,TGCGCCAGCAGCTACAGGACTAGCGGGACCAACAATGAGCAGTTCTTC,CASSYRTSGTNNEQFF
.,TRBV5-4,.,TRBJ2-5,TGTGCCAGCAGCTTGATTCTAGCTGGGGATCCGGGGACCCAGTACTTC,CASSLILAGDPGTQYF
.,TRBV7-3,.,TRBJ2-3,TGTGCCAGCAGCTTTAGCGGCTTTAGCACAGATACGCAGTATTTT,CASSFSGFSTDTQYF
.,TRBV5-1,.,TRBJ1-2,TGCGCCAGCAGCGGGCGATCGGGATATGGCTACACCTTC,CASSGRSGYGYTF
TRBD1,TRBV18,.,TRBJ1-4,TGTGCCAGCTCACCACAGGAGAACAGGGGGAATGAAAAACTGTTTTTT,CASSPQENRGNEKLFF
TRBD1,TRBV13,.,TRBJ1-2,TGTGCCAGCAGCCCTGGCCAGGGGGATGGCTACACCTTC,CASSPGQGDGYTF
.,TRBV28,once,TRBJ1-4,TGTGCCAGCAGTTTGGGCAGGGAAGCTAATGAAAAACTGTTTTTT,CASSLGREANEKLFF
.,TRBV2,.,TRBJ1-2,TGTGCCAGTACGCCCGGGGAGAACTATGGCTACACCTTC,CASTPGENYGYTF
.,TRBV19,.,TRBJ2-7,TGTGCCAGTAGCCGAAGGAGCAGGGATGCCTACGAGCAGTACTTC,CASSRRSRDAYEQYF
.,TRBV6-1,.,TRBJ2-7,TGTGCCAGCAGTGACAGGGTGAACCCCTACGAGCAGTACTTC,CASSDRVNPYEQYF
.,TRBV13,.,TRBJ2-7,TGTGCCAGCAGCCCAAAGGAGGGTTGGGGGTACAACTACGAGCAGTACTTC,CASSPKEGWGYNYEQYF
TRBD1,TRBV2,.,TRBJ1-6,TGTGCCAGCAGGGACACAGGGGTGAGCTCCTATAATTCACCCCTCCACTTT,CASRDTGVSSYNSPLHF
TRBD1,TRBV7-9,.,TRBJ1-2,TGTGCCAGCGTTTCATGGGACAGGGGCACAAACTATGGCTACACCTTC,CASVSWDRGTNYGYTF
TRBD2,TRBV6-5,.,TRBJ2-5,TGTGCCAGCAGTTCACTCGGGACTAGCTTAGGAGAGACCCAGTACTTC,CASSSLGTSLGETQYF
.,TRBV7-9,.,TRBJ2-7,TGTGCCAGCAGCCCGACTGTATACGAGCAGTACTTC,CASSPTVYEQYF
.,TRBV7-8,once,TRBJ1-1,TGTGCCAGCAGCTACAGGGTGAAGAACACTGAAGCTTTCTTT,CASSYRVKNTEAFF
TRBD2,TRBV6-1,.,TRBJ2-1,TGTGCCAGCAGTGAAGACGCGGGAGGGCCTGGTGAGCAGTTCTTC,CASSEDAGGPGEQFF